A selection of T cell receptor beta chains follows, all from one sample in a study of cytomegalovirus exposure and HLA in healthy donors. Sequencing was performed with immunoSEQ multiplex PCR; in TCRdb, only in-frame clones are kept and a portion is missing. The table lists 130,000 to 150,000 clones, 85% to 90% of them singletons. Source material: PBMCs. These receptors were obtained from a woman aged 30 to 39 in good health and CMV-seropositive. Both conserved end residues are part of each CDR3. Each record gives: V gene, clone size, J gene, D gene, CDR3 DNA, CDR3 protein. The D gene is left open where the match is weak. The listing skips clone size in some rows; elsewhere it reads once, few, many or a size class.

TRBV6-1,.,TRBJ1-1,.,TGTGCCAGCTTGGGGGGGGCGGTAGCGACTGAAGCTTTCTTT,CASLGGAVATEAFF
TRBV27,.,TRBJ2-7,.,TGTGCCAGCAGTAGGTTTGGGGGCAGTACGGGGGAGCAGTACTTC,CASSRFGGSTGEQYF
TRBV7-8,once,TRBJ2-7,.,TGTGCCAGCAGCTTAGGAGCGGCCTCCTACGAGCAGTACTTC,CASSLGAASYEQYF
TRBV11-2,.,TRBJ2-7,TRBD1,TGTGCCAGCAGCTGGGGGACAGGGTTTTCCTACGAGCAGTACTTC,CASSWGTGFSYEQYF
TRBV13,once,TRBJ1-2,.,TGTGCCAGCAGCTCAACCCCGAGCTATGGCTACACCTTC,CASSSTPSYGYTF
TRBV6-6,.,TRBJ2-7,.,TGTGCCAGCAGTTACCGACAAGCTGGGCCCCACGAGCAGTACTTC,CASSYRQAGPHEQYF
TRBV29-1,.,TRBJ1-1,.,TGCAGCGTTGACAGGGGAGTTGAAGCTTTCTTT,CSVDRGVEAFF
TRBV7-3,.,TRBJ2-1,TRBD2,TGTGCCAGCAGCAATACCGTCCGCGCCTTGCGGGAGGGGAACAATGAGCAGTTCTTC,CASSNTVRALREGNNEQFF
TRBV11-2,.,TRBJ1-4,TRBD1,TGTGCCAGCAGCTTAGAGAGGACAGGGAATGAGGAAGAAAAACTGTTTTTT,CASSLERTGNEEEKLFF
TRBV5-6,.,TRBJ2-5,TRBD1,TGTGCCAGCAGCTTGGAGCCCGGGACAGTCCAAGAGACCCAGTACTTC,CASSLEPGTVQETQYF
TRBV5-4,.,TRBJ2-7,TRBD2,TGTGCCAGCAATAGAGGAACGGGAGGGGTTAACTACGAGCAGTACTTC,CASNRGTGGVNYEQYF
TRBV10-1,.,TRBJ2-3,.,TGCGCCAGCAGTCCGCGGGGAGTGACAAACACAGATACGCAGTATTTT,CASSPRGVTNTDTQYF
TRBV5-4,.,TRBJ2-1,TRBD2,TGTGCCAGCAGCTTCGGACTAGCGGGACGCGCCTACAATGAGCAGTTCTTC,CASSFGLAGRAYNEQFF
TRBV27,.,TRBJ1-6,TRBD1,TGTGCCAGCAAGCCTCCGGGACAGGGTTATTCACCCCTCCACTTT,CASKPPGQGYSPLHF
TRBV5-1,.,TRBJ2-1,TRBD2,TGCGCCAGCGCCAAGCGGGAGAGAAATGAGCAGTTCTTC,CASAKRERNEQFF
TRBV27,.,TRBJ2-1,TRBD2,TGTGCCAGCAGCCCAATCCCCGGGAGGTGTGCCTACAATGAGCAGTTCTTC,CASSPIPGRCAYNEQFF
TRBV15,.,TRBJ2-7,.,TGTGCCACCAGCGTTCGAGCCACGGGTTCCTACGAGCAGTACTTC,CATSVRATGSYEQYF
TRBV4-1,once,TRBJ2-3,TRBD2,TGCGCCAGCAGCCAAGCATTACTAGCGGGGATCACAGATACGCAGTATTTT,CASSQALLAGITDTQYF
TRBV11-2,.,TRBJ2-3,TRBD1,TGTGCCAGCAGCTTGATCGGGACAGGGCTAGATACGCAGTATTTT,CASSLIGTGLDTQYF
TRBV6-5,few,TRBJ2-4,.,TGTGCCAGCAGTTACTCTGCGGGCCCGAAAAACATTCAGTACTTC,CASSYSAGPKNIQYF
TRBV27,.,TRBJ2-2,TRBD2,TGTGCCAGCAGTTCTAGCGGGAGGAACACCGGGGAGCTGTTTTTT,CASSSSGRNTGELFF
TRBV29-1,.,TRBJ2-4,.,TGCAGCGTTGCTGGCGGGCTCAAAAACATTCAGTACTTC,CSVAGGLKNIQYF
TRBV14,few,TRBJ1-1,.,TGTGCCAGCAGCCAAGATCTGCGGGGGATGAACACTGAAGCTTTCTTT,CASSQDLRGMNTEAFF
TRBV6-6,.,TRBJ1-4,.,TGTGCCAGCAGTTACGACGCGGGAGGAAATGAAAAACTGTTTTTT,CASSYDAGGNEKLFF
TRBV20-1,.,TRBJ2-1,.,TGCACCGCCGACTCTAATGAGCAGTTCTTC,CTADSNEQFF
TRBV28,.,TRBJ1-5,.,TGTGCCAGCAGCTATGGGGGGGGCCAGAGCAATCAGCCCCAGCATTTT,CASSYGGGQSNQPQHF
TRBV23-1,.,TRBJ2-7,TRBD2,TGCGCCAGCAGTCTCGGGACTAGTCGTAGGTACGAGCAGTACTTC,CASSLGTSRRYEQYF
TRBV6-1,.,TRBJ2-7,.,TGTGCCAGCAGAGTACCGGGGGAGCAGTACTTC,CASRVPGEQYF
TRBV5-1,.,TRBJ2-7,TRBD2,TGCGCCAGCAGCAGATTGAGTATAGCGGGAGCGTGGGAGCAGTACTTC,CASSRLSIAGAWEQYF
TRBV28,.,TRBJ1-2,.,TGTGCCAGCAGGACACCAGGGCTGGGGGGCTACACCTTC,CASRTPGLGGYTF
TRBV9,.,TRBJ1-2,TRBD1,TGTGCCAGCAGCCCTCAAACGACAGGGTCCAACTATGGCTACACCTTC,CASSPQTTGSNYGYTF
TRBV27,.,TRBJ2-2,TRBD1,TGTGCCAGCAGCCTTAAGGGACAGGGGGCAAGCGGGGAGCTGTTTTTT,CASSLKGQGASGELFF
TRBV5-6,.,TRBJ1-4,TRBD1,TGTGCCAGCAGCGGCGGGACAGGGTTTAATGAAAAACTGTTTTTT,CASSGGTGFNEKLFF
TRBV6-5,few,TRBJ2-7,TRBD2,TGTGCCAGCAGTTACTCGGCTAGCGGGAGTTACGAGCAGTACTTC,CASSYSASGSYEQYF
TRBV9,.,TRBJ2-5,.,TGTGCCAGCAGCGTGGGGCCCGGACGGATCCAAGAGACCCAGTACTTC,CASSVGPGRIQETQYF
TRBV5-6,.,TRBJ2-1,TRBD2,TGTGCCAGCAGCAAATTAGCGGGGGCTTCTTCCTACAATGAGCAGTTCTTC,CASSKLAGASSYNEQFF
TRBV6-5,few,TRBJ2-7,TRBD1,TGTGCCAGCTTTCCCAGGGGGAGCGAGCAGTACTTC,CASFPRGSEQYF
TRBV6-1,once,TRBJ2-7,TRBD1,TGTGCCAGCAGCCTACAGGGGATCGGGCAGTACGAGCAGTACTTC,CASSLQGIGQYEQYF
TRBV2,.,TRBJ2-5,TRBD2,TGTGCCAGCAGTGAAATCTCCGAGCGGGGGCCGGGGGAGACCCAGTACTTC,CASSEISERGPGETQYF
TRBV5-6,.,TRBJ2-7,.,TGTGCCAGCAGCTTGTATCTAGGGGCCTACGAGCAGTACTTC,CASSLYLGAYEQYF
TRBV5-1,.,TRBJ2-4,.,TGCGCCAGCAGCCCGCGATTAGAGGGGGCCGGGGGCAAAAACATTCAGTACTTC,CASSPRLEGAGGKNIQYF
TRBV5-1,.,TRBJ2-7,TRBD2,TGCGCCAGCAGCTTGGCTTGGACTAGCGTATACGAGCAGTACTTC,CASSLAWTSVYEQYF
TRBV29-1,.,TRBJ2-1,.,TGCAGCGGATCTACGGCGGTAAACAATGAGCAGTTCTTC,CSGSTAVNNEQFF
TRBV28,.,TRBJ2-1,.,TGTGCCAGCAGTTTAGGCGACAGCTCCTACAATGAGCAGTTCTTC,CASSLGDSSYNEQFF
TRBV6-5,.,TRBJ1-6,TRBD1,TGTGCCAGCAGAACAGGGGCCGATTCACCCCTCCACTTT,CASRTGADSPLHF
TRBV5-6,.,TRBJ2-2,.,TGTGCCAGCAGCCAGGGAAACACCGGGGAGCTGTTTTTT,CASSQGNTGELFF
TRBV6-1,.,TRBJ2-4,.,TGTGCCAGCAGAGAGGGTACCAAAAACATTCAGTACTTC,CASREGTKNIQYF
TRBV28,.,TRBJ1-2,TRBD1,TGTGCCAGCAGTTTGTGGCTGGCCAGGGGGCTCTATGGCTACACCTTC,CASSLWLARGLYGYTF
TRBV5-4,.,TRBJ2-2,TRBD2,TGTGCCAGCACCCTCCCGACTAGCGGAAACACCGGGGAGCTGTTTTTT,CASTLPTSGNTGELFF
TRBV28,.,TRBJ2-1,TRBD2,TGTGCCAGCAGTTTAGCCCCGGGACTAAACAATGAGCAGTTCTTC,CASSLAPGLNNEQFF
TRBV27,few,TRBJ2-3,.,TGTGCCAGCAGTTTACGGCGGGGTACAGATACGCAGTATTTT,CASSLRRGTDTQYF
TRBV4-2,.,TRBJ2-6,TRBD1,TGTGCCAGCAGCCAAGAATTAGGGTTCGGGGACAGCCACTCTGGGGCCAACGTCCTGACTTTC,CASSQELGFGDSHSGANVLTF
TRBV9,.,TRBJ2-5,.,TGTGCCAGCAGCAGGGGCGCCGTACCAATGATCCAAGAGACCCAGTACTTC,CASSRGAVPMIQETQYF